This entry features one T cell receptor beta chain sequence. Antigen: not known. These data belong to a study of graft-versus-host responses after intestinal transplantation. Whole-study context: Uniformly, recipients were administered anti-thymocyte globulin induction with subsequent tacrolimus and steroids for roughly three years. Study-level points and caveats: Early HvG declines after transplant were associated with peak circulating GvH clone levels. Recipient marrow showed GvH clones, some seen first in ileum or blood.

Repertoires were generated with immunoSEQ multiplex PCR, while TCRdb's copy carries only in-frame clones and drops some. The data contain roughly 25,000 clones, 85% to 95% of them singletons. CDR1 is MNHEY and CDR2 is SMNVEV in the germline V gene (reference sequence). The CDR3 consists of 12 residues. Trimming removed 4 bases from V and 5 bases from J, with 8 bases in between. The J gene is TRBJ2-5, the V gene TRBV27; D call uncertain. The receptor was derived from a human patient who received an intestinal transplant, so some T cells may come from the graft donor. Sequenced material: PBMCs, taken 18 days after transplant. The CDR3 nucleotides read TGTGCCAGCAGTTCCCTGGGGGAGACCCAGTACTTC. Protein product: CASSSLGETQYF.